These 11 T cell receptor beta chains originate from one sample sequenced in a study of cytomegalovirus exposure and HLA in healthy donors. PCR amplification relied on 60 Vbeta primers (plus 13 Jbeta primers). The method was immunoSEQ multiplex PCR; TCRdb's version includes in-frame clones alone and lacks a portion of them. The sample consists of 100,000 to 150,000 clones, about four fifths of them appearing once. Sequencing used PBMCs. All receptors derive from a woman aged 40 to 49 in good health and CMV-seropositive.

This chain connects TRBV29-1 to TRBJ2-1; possible D gene TRBD1, 5 bases. Germline V lookup: CDR1 SQVTM, CDR2 ANQGSEA. Trimming cost V 6 bases and J 5 bases, with 17 bases left between them. The CDR3 is 14 amino acids. The CDR3 DNA sequence: TGCAGCGTCACCAGGGCGTCTGGTGACAATGAGCAGTTCTTC. It encodes CSVTRASGDNEQFF.

The chain is built from TRBV7-8 and TRBJ2-5; TRBD1 matches 8 bases. The CDR3 loop spans 16 amino acids. In germline, CDR1 is SGHVS, CDR2 FQNEAQ. V gave up 3 bases and J gave up 1 base; unmatched junction bases: 7. Here the CDR3 reads CASSFETGVPQETQYF. Here the CDR3 DNA reads TGTGCCAGCAGCTTTGAGACAGGGGTCCCCCAAGAGACCCAGTACTTC.

V gene TRBV7-6 combines with J gene TRBJ1-3, with D possibly being TRBD1 (6 bases). The CDR3 is made up of 17 amino acids. Germline V gives CDR1 SGHVS, CDR2 FNYEAQ. Trimming cost V 1 base and J 4 bases, with 17 bases left between them. The CDR3 spells CASSLVKQGRFGNTIYF. The CDR3 DNA reads TGTGCCAGCAGCTTAGTTAAGCAGGGGAGATTCGGAAACACCATATATTTT.

This clone occurred once. The chain recombines TRBV21-1 with TRBJ1-1; TRBD1 is the table's D call and was not checked against the DNA. TRBV21-1 corresponds to a pseudogene. CDR3 length: 13 residues. The CDR3 loop is CASSLQMNTEAFF. The DNA for the CDR3 is TGTGCCAGCAGCCTACAGATGAACACTGAAGCTTTCTTT.

This clone came up once. V usage is TRBV19 and J usage is TRBJ2-1; D is undetermined. The CDR3 has 14 residues. Germline-derived CDR1 and CDR2 are LNHDA and SQIVND (reference sequence). Trimming shortened V by 0 bases and J by 8 bases, and 11 bases separated the two germline ends. The CDR3 protein is CASSIDGSRHEQFF. CDR3 nucleotides: TGTGCCAGTAGTATAGATGGCTCCAGGCATGAGCAGTTCTTC.

The rearrangement uses TRBV4-3 and TRBJ2-1; D possibly corresponds to TRBD2 (6 bases). Between the trimmed V and J ends, which lost 1 base and 8 bases, there was a span of 15 bases. The CDR3 totals 15 residues. Germline V gene sequence: CDR1 LGHNA, CDR2 YSLEER. The CDR3 protein is CASSQAGVLADEQFF. The CDR3 DNA reads as TGCGCCAGCAGCCAAGCGGGAGTGCTTGCGGATGAGCAGTTCTTC.

The chain joins TRBV2 to TRBJ2-7; 7 nucleotides line up with TRBD1. The CDR3 is 13 residues long. CDR1 and CDR2 (germline): SNHLY, FYNNEI. V was pared by 7 bases and J by 2 bases, with 5 bases of the junction left unmatched. The CDR3 DNA is TGTGCCAGCATGGGGACAGCGGCCTACGAGCAGTACTTC. It translates to CASMGTAAYEQYF.

This clone turned up a few times. The rearrangement joins TRBV19 to TRBJ1-2, with TRBD1 matching 10 bases. Germline CDR1 LNHDA, CDR2 SQIVND (reference sequence). The CDR3 is 16 amino acids. Trimming cost V 4 bases and J 6 bases; bases outside gene matches: 11. This CDR3 is CASSTIYSGTGDGYTF. The CDR3, as DNA: TGTGCCAGTAGTACCATTTACTCCGGGACAGGGGATGGCTACACCTTC.

V and J are TRBV6-1 and TRBJ2-3; maybe TRBD1 (6 bases). The length of the CDR3 is 14 residues. CDR1 MNHNS and CDR2 SASEGT come from the germline V gene. V lost 6 bases, J lost 2 bases, and 12 bases lay in between. In DNA, the CDR3 is TGTGCCAGCAGGAGACAGGTGGTCACAGATACGCAGTATTTT. Its protein is CASRRQVVTDTQYF.

This chain joins TRBV6-1 and TRBJ2-2; 13 nucleotides line up with TRBD2. CDR1 is MNHNS, CDR2 SASEGT, per germline. The CDR3 runs 13 residues. Trimming at V came to 10 bases and at J to 6 bases, leaving 2 bases not matched to a gene. CDR3: CANGLAGAGELFF. The CDR3 nucleotides are TGTGCCAACGGACTAGCGGGAGCCGGGGAGCTGTTTTTT.

The V call is TRBV29-1, the J call TRBJ2-4; 7 nucleotides agree with TRBD1. This CDR3 contains 12 residues. The germline V gene encodes CDR1 SQVTM and CDR2 ANQGSEA. V lost 7 bases, J lost 4 bases, and 4 bases stayed unmatched. The CDR3 loop reads CSATGEKNIQYF. The CDR3 DNA sequence: TGCAGCGCCACAGGGGAAAAAAACATTCAGTACTTC.